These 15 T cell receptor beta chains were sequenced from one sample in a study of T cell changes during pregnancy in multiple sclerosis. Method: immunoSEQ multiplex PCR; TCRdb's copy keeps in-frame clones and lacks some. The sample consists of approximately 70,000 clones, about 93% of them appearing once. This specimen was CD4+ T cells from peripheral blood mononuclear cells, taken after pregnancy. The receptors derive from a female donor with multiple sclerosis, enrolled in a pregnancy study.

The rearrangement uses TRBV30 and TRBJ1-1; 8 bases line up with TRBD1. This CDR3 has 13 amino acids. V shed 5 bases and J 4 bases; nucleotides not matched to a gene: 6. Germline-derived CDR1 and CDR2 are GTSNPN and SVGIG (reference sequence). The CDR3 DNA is TGTGCCTGGCAGACAGGGGTGGGCACTGAAGCTTTCTTT. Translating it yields CAWQTGVGTEAFF. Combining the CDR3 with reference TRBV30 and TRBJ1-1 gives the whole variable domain SQTIHQWPATLVQPVGSPLSLECTVEGTSNPNLYWYRQAAGRGLQLLFYSVGIGQISSEVPQNLSASRPQDRQFILSSKKLLLSDSGFYLCAWQTGVGTEAFFGQGTRLTVV.

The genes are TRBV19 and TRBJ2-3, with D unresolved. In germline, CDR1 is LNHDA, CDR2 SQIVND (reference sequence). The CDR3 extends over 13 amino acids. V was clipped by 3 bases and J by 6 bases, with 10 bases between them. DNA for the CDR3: TGTGCCAGTAGTATCGATTTAGTTGATACGCAGTATTTT. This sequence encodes CASSIDLVDTQYF. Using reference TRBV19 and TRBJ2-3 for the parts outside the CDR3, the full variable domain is DGGITQSPKYLFRKEGQNVTLSCEQNLNHDAMYWYRQDPGQGLRLIYYSQIVNDFQKGDIAEGYSVSREKKESFPLTVTSAQKNPTAFYLCASSIDLVDTQYFGPGTRLTVL.

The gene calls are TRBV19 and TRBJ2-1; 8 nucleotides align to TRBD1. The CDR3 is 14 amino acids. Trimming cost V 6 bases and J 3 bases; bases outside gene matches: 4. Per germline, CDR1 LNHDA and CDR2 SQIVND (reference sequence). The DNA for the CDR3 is TGTGCCAGTAGGGACAGGGCTAACTACAATGAGCAGTTCTTC. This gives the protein CASRDRANYNEQFF.

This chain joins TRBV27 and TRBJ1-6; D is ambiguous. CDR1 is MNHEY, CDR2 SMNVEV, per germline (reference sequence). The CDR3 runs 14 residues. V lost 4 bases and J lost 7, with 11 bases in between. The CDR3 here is CASSSGYWNSPLHF. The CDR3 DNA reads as TGTGCCAGCAGTTCGGGGTATTGGAATTCACCCCTCCACTTT.

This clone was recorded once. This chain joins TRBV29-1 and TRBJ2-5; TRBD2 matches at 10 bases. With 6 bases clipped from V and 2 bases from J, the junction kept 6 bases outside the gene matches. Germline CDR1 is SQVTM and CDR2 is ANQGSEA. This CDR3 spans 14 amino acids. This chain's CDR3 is CSVGLAAGQETQYF. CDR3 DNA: TGCAGCGTAGGACTAGCGGCGGGGCAAGAGACCCAGTACTTC.

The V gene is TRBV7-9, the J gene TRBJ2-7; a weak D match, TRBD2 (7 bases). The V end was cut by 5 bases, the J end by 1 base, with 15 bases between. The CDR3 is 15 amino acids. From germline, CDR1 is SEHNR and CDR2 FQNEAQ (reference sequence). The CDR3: CASSPRAGASYEQYF. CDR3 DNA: TGTGCCAGCAGCCCCCGTGCGGGGGCTTCCTACGAGCAGTACTTC. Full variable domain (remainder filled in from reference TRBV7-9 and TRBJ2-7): DTGVSQNPRHKITKRGQNVTFRCDPISEHNRLYWYRQTLGQGPEFLTYFQNEAQLEKSRLLSDRFSAERPKGSFSTLEIQRTEQGDSAMYLCASSPRAGASYEQYFGPGTRLTVT.

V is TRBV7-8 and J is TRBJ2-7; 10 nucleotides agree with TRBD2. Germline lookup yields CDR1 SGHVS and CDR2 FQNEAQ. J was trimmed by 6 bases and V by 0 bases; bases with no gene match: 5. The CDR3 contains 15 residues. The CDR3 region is CASSLASLAGAEQYF. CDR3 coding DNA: TGTGCCAGCAGCTTAGCTAGCCTAGCGGGAGCCGAGCAGTACTTC. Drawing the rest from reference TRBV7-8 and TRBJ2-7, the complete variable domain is GAGVSQSPRYKVAKRGQDVALRCDPISGHVSLFWYQQALGQGPEFLTYFQNEAQLDKSGLPSDRFFAERPEGSVSTLKIQRTQQEDSAVYLCASSLASLAGAEQYFGPGTRLTVT.

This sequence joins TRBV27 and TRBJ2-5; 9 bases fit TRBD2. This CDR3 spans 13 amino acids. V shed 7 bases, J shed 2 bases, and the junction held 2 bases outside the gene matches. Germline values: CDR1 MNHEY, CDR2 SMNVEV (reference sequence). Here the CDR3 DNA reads TGTGCCAGCAAAAGCGGGAGGCAAGAGACCCAGTACTTC. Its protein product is CASKSGRQETQYF.

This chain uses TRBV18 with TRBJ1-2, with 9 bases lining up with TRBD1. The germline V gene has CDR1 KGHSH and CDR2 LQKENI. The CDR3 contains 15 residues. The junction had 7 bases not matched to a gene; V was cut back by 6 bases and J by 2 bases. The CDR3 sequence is CASSERTGENYGYTF. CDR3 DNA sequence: TGTGCCAGCTCGGAGAGGACAGGGGAAAACTATGGCTACACCTTC. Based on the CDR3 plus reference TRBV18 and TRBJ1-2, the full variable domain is NAGVMQNPRHLVRRRGQEARLRCSPMKGHSHVYWYRQLPEEGLKFMVYLQKENIIDESGMPKERFSAEFPKEGPSILRIQQVVRGDSAAYFCASSERTGENYGYTFGSGTRLTVV.

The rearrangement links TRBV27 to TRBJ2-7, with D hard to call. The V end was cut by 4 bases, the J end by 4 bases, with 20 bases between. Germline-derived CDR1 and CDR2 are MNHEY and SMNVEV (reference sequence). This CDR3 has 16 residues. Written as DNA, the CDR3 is TGTGCCAGCAGTTCCGCGTTCTTTCCAGGTGGTTACGAGCAGTACTTC. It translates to CASSSAFFPGGYEQYF.

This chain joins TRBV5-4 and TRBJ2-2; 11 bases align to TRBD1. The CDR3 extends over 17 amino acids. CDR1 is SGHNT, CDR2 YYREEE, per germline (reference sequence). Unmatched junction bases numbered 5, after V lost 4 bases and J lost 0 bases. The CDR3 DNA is TGTGCCAGCAGCATGGGACAGGGGGGCCCGAACACCGGGGAGCTGTTTTTT. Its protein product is CASSMGQGGPNTGELFF.

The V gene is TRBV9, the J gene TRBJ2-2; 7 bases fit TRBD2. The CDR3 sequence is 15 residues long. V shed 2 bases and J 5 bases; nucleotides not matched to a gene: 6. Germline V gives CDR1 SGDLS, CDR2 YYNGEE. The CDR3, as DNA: TGTGCCAGCAGCGTCGGCGGGAGATGGACCGGGGAGCTGTTTTTT. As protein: CASSVGGRWTGELFF.

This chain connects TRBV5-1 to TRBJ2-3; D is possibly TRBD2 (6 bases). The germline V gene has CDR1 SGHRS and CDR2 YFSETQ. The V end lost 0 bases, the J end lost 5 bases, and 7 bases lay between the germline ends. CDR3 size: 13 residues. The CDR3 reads CASSLGGVDTQYF. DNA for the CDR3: TGCGCCAGCAGCTTGGGCGGGGTAGATACGCAGTATTTT.

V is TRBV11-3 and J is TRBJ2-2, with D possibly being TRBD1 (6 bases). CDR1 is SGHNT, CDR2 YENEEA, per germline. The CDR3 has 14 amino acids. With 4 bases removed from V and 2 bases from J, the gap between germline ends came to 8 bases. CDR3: CASSSGQNTGELFF. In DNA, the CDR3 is TGTGCCAGCAGCTCGGGACAAAACACCGGGGAGCTGTTTTTT.

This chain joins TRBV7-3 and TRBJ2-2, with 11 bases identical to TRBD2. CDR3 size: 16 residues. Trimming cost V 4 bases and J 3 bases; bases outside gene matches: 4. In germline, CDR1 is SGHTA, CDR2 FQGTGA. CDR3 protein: CASSSASGRYTGELFF. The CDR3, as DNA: TGTGCCAGCAGCTCCGCTAGCGGGAGGTACACCGGGGAGCTGTTTTTT.